The 30 T cell receptor beta chains presented below share a single source sample, sequenced in a study of regulatory T cells in long-lasting Graves disease. Time point described: persistent/refractory GD, antithyroid drugs over 5 years with positive TRAb. Scientists built the TCR library using RNA that was extracted from PBMCs. Researchers made TCR beta libraries by using iRepertoire HTBI primers and running Arm-PCR on CDR3 regions. TCRdb re-analysed the multiplex PCR reads in MiXCR, keeping a single row per CDR3 protein. Of 300,000 to 500,000 distinct CDR3 sequences listed, around 21% are singletons. The sequencing here drew on peripheral blood mononuclear cells (PBMCs), taken when the disease was refractory, from a patient treated with antithyroid drugs. Every receptor here comes from a female donor with Graves disease.

This chain joins TRBV28 and TRBJ2-3; no definite D call. Trimming removed 4 bases from V and 1 base from J, with 9 bases in between. The CDR3 runs 14 residues. The germline V gene has CDR1 MDHEN and CDR2 SYDVKM. The CDR3 DNA reads TGTGCCAGCAGTTATTCCCAGGGCACAGATACGCAGTATTTT. Translating gives CASSYSQGTDTQYF.

This clonotype was seen at least ten times. The V gene is TRBV28, the J gene TRBJ1-6; no firm D call. The CDR3 is 13 residues long. V dropped 6 bases and J dropped 9 bases, with 12 bases sitting between them. CDR1 is MDHEN and CDR2 is SYDVKM in the germline V gene. The chain's CDR3 is CASSPIHSSPLHF. As DNA, the CDR3 is TGTGCCAGCAGCCCGATTCACAGTTCACCCCTCCACTTT.

This clonotype has a handful of counts. The rearrangement links TRBV19 to TRBJ2-7; the D gene is possibly TRBD1 (5 bases). Germline V CDR1 and CDR2: LNHDA, SQIVND (reference sequence). This CDR3 has 14 residues. Deletions cut 3 bases from V and 4 bases from J, with 13 bases between. CDR3 in amino acids: CASSMTASAYEQYF. In DNA, the CDR3 is TGTGCCAGTAGTATGACAGCCAGTGCGTACGAGCAGTACTTC.

The V and J genes are TRBV19 and TRBJ2-2, with 10 bases lining up with TRBD2. This CDR3 contains 14 residues. Looked up from germline, CDR1 is LNHDA and CDR2 is SQIVND (reference sequence). V shed 7 bases and J 8 bases; nucleotides not matched to a gene: 7. For the CDR3, the DNA is TGTGCCAGTAACCTAGCGGGAGTATCTGGGGAGCTGTTTTTT. Its protein is CASNLAGVSGELFF. The variable domain in full, completed from reference TRBV19 and TRBJ2-2, reads DGGITQSPKYLFRKEGQNVTLSCEQNLNHDAMYWYRQDPGQGLRLIYYSQIVNDFQKGDIAEGYSVSREKKESFPLTVTSAQKNPTAFYLCASNLAGVSGELFFGEGSRLTVL.

The V gene is TRBV5-6, the J gene TRBJ2-7; perhaps TRBD2 as D (6 bases). The germline CDR1 and CDR2 sequences are SGHDT and YYEEEE. This CDR3 region has 15 residues. The V gene lost 4 bases and the J gene lost 1 base, with 15 bases spanning the gap. CDR3 bases: TGTGCCAGCAGCGTGGAGGGACTTCCTTCCTACGAGCAGTACTTC. Its protein product is CASSVEGLPSYEQYF. The variable domain in full, with the rest retrieved from reference TRBV5-6 and TRBJ2-7, is DAGVTQSPTHLIKTRGQQVTLRCSPKSGHDTVSWYQQALGQGPQFIFQYYEEEERQRGNFPDRFSGHQFPNYSSELNVNALLLGDSALYLCASSVEGLPSYEQYFGPGTRLTVT.

This clonotype was observed a few times. The chain carries TRBV7-9 and TRBJ1-5; 7 bases map to TRBD1. V lost 5 bases and J lost 5; bases outside the gene matches: 9. Germline loops: CDR1 SEHNR, CDR2 FQNEAQ (reference sequence). The CDR3 contains 15 residues. The CDR3 DNA is TGTGCCAGCAGCCCACAGGGGATGGGTGATCAGCCCCAGCATTTT. This sequence encodes CASSPQGMGDQPQHF.

V gene TRBV30 combines with J gene TRBJ1-6; D remains ambiguous. V dropped 0 bases and J dropped 10 bases, with 16 bases sitting between them. The CDR3 is 15 amino acids. Germline CDR1 and CDR2: GTSNPN and SVGIG (reference sequence). The CDR3 spells CAWSVEGRSRSPLHF. The CDR3 nucleotides read TGTGCCTGGAGTGTAGAAGGCAGGAGTCGCTCACCCCTCCACTTT.

This clonotype came up many times. This chain connects TRBV29-1 to TRBJ1-4; perhaps TRBD1 as D (5 bases). The CDR3 is 13 residues long. V was pared by 6 bases and J by 8 bases, with 16 bases between. Germline CDR1 is SQVTM and CDR2 is ANQGSEA. For the CDR3, the DNA is TGCAGCGTCCGTGTTCATGGGGGAGAAAAACTGTTTTTT. It is translated as CSVRVHGGEKLFF.

The chain carries TRBV12-3 or TRBV12-4 and TRBJ2-3; D unclear. The CDR3 consists of 14 residues. V was pared by 0 bases and J by 1 base, with 5 bases between. CDR3 in DNA: TGTGCCAGCAGTTTAGCCCGCGGCACAGATACGCAGTATTTT. Translation gives CASSLARGTDTQYF.

J is TRBJ1-1 and V is TRBV6-2 or TRBV6-3; TRBD1 is a possible D gene (6 bases). The germline V and J ends were trimmed by 7 bases and 9 bases, with 15 bases remaining between them. Germline assignment: CDR1 MNHEY and CDR2 SVGEGT. CDR3 length equals 12 residues. For the CDR3, the DNA is TGTGCCAGCAACCGGACAGCCGCTCAAGCTTTCTTT. This translates into CASNRTAAQAFF.

This clonotype was recorded many times. J is TRBJ2-7 and V is TRBV12-3 or TRBV12-4, with D unresolved. With 6 bases removed from V and 2 bases from J, the gap between germline ends came to 11 bases. The CDR3 has 13 residues. CDR3 DNA sequence: TGTGCCAGCAGCTACGACGGGCCCTACGAGCAGTACTTC. Amino acids: CASSYDGPYEQYF.

This rearrangement joins TRBV7-2 to TRBJ2-3, with 9 bases matching TRBD2. Germline CDR1 reads SGHTA; CDR2 reads FQGNSA. With 5 bases clipped from V and 7 bases from J, the junction kept 13 bases outside the gene matches. The CDR3 consists of 16 residues. CDR3 protein: CASSPRSGGLTYTQYF. The CDR3 region has the DNA TGTGCCAGCAGCCCGCGTAGCGGGGGCCTCACGTATACGCAGTATTTT.

Many counts were recorded for this clonotype. J is TRBJ2-5 and V is TRBV6-2 or TRBV6-3; unclear D gene. This CDR3 region has 14 residues. The germline V gene has CDR1 MNHEY and CDR2 SVGEGT. Deletions cut 2 bases from V and 0 bases from J, with 7 bases between. The CDR3 region is CASSYGDYQETQYF. CDR3 bases: TGTGCCAGCAGTTACGGAGACTACCAAGAGACCCAGTACTTC.

The V gene is TRBV20-1, the J gene TRBJ2-7, with TRBD2 as a possible D gene (6 bases). The CDR3 consists of 12 residues. Per the germline V gene, CDR1 is DFQATT and CDR2 is SNEGSKA (reference sequence). Trimming removed 8 bases at V and 3 bases at J, with 14 bases between. The CDR3 DNA reads as TGCAGTACCGCGGCGGGGTACTACGAGCAGTACTTC. As protein: CSTAAGYYEQYF.

V gene TRBV19 combines with J gene TRBJ2-2; D gene unclear. The CDR3 has 13 amino acids. The germline V gene encodes CDR1 LNHDA and CDR2 SQIVND (reference sequence). V gave up 0 bases and J gave up 5 bases, with 4 bases separating them. In nucleotides, the CDR3 is TGTGCCAGTAGTATAGAAAGGACCGGGGAGCTGTTTTTT. Amino acid sequence: CASSIERTGELFF. Looking up the rest from reference TRBV19 and TRBJ2-2 gives the full variable domain: DGGITQSPKYLFRKEGQNVTLSCEQNLNHDAMYWYRQDPGQGLRLIYYSQIVNDFQKGDIAEGYSVSREKKESFPLTVTSAQKNPTAFYLCASSIERTGELFFGEGSRLTVL.

The genes are TRBV20-1 and TRBJ2-1, with TRBD2 matching over 9 bases. J gave up 8 bases and V 5 bases, and 10 bases lay outside the gene matches. This CDR3 comprises 14 residues. Germline-derived CDR1 and CDR2 are DFQATT and SNEGSKA (reference sequence). The DNA for the CDR3 is TGCAGTGCTCTGACGGGACTAGCTGGCTATGAGCAGTTCTTC. This codes for CSALTGLAGYEQFF.

This clonotype was seen repeatedly, ten times or more. The J gene is TRBJ2-5, the V gene TRBV20-1; TRBD2 matches at 8 bases. The CDR3 has 15 amino acids. V lost 5 bases, J lost 5 bases, and 13 bases stayed unmatched. Germline V lookup: CDR1 DFQATT, CDR2 SNEGSKA (reference sequence). CDR3 region: CSARKESGRGETQYF. The CDR3 region has the DNA TGCAGTGCTCGGAAGGAGAGCGGGAGAGGGGAGACCCAGTACTTC.

V is TRBV5-1 and J is TRBJ2-2; D is possibly TRBD1 (6 bases). Germline lookup yields CDR1 SGHRS and CDR2 YFSETQ. The V and J ends lost 1 base and 0 bases respectively, with 10 bases between them. CDR3 length: 16 amino acids. The CDR3, as DNA: TGCGCCAGCAGCTTGACAGGGAAATCGAACACCGGGGAGCTGTTTTTT. Translating it yields CASSLTGKSNTGELFF.

This clonotype was recorded many times. This rearrangement joins TRBV28 to TRBJ2-4; 11 bases align to TRBD2. The CDR3 covers 20 residues. V lost 5 bases to trimming and J lost 1 base; unmatched junction nucleotides: 16. Germline loops: CDR1 MDHEN, CDR2 SYDVKM. In nucleotides, the CDR3 is TGTGCCAGCAGTCGACCACTAGCGGGAGTTCCTTTCGCTGCCAAAAACATTCAGTACTTC. As protein: CASSRPLAGVPFAAKNIQYF.

This clonotype showed up many times. This chain uses TRBV28 with TRBJ1-1, with 8 bases lining up with TRBD1. This CDR3 has 15 amino acids. Trimming cost V 5 bases and J 4 bases; bases outside gene matches: 9. The germline V gene encodes CDR1 MDHEN and CDR2 SYDVKM. The CDR3 DNA follows: TGTGCCAGCAGTGTGACAGGGGACTATAGCACTGAAGCTTTCTTT. Its protein product is CASSVTGDYSTEAFF.

This clonotype was detected many times. The genes are TRBV20-1 and TRBJ1-4, with 7 bases matching TRBD1. V lost 4 bases, J lost 8 bases, and 7 bases stayed unmatched. Germline V gene data show CDR1 as DFQATT and CDR2 as SNEGSKA (reference sequence). The CDR3 totals 13 residues. The CDR3 sequence is CSAIKQGREKLFF. The CDR3 DNA follows: TGCAGTGCTATCAAACAGGGGCGGGAAAAACTGTTTTTT.

This clonotype was detected a few times. V gene TRBV7-8 combines with J gene TRBJ2-2; TRBD2 aligns across 11 bases. Germline CDR1 reads SGHVS; CDR2 reads FQNEAQ. The ends lost 7 bases at V and 4 bases at J; junction bases unmatched: 8. The CDR3 has 16 amino acids. In DNA form, the CDR3 reads TGTGCCAGCAACCCTCTAGCGGGAGGCTTCACCGGGGAGCTGTTTTTT. Its translation: CASNPLAGGFTGELFF.

Notes on this clonotype: This may be a read error: a much more frequent sequence differs by one nucleotide. This chain uses TRBV10-3 with TRBJ2-7; D may match TRBD1 or TRBD2 (5 bases each). This CDR3 has 12 residues. Germline V gene lookup returns CDR1 ENHRY and CDR2 SYGVKD. Trimming took 3 bases from V and 8 from J, leaving 11 bases between them. CDR3 in amino acids: CAISEGAGKQYF. In DNA, the CDR3 is TGTGCCATCAGTGAAGGGGCGGGCAAGCAGTACTTC.

As DNA, the CDR3 is TGTGCCAGCAGCTATAAGAGTGTCGGGGAGGCAGATACGCAGTATTTT. Translation: CASSYKSVGEADTQYF. This rearrangement joins TRBV7-2 to TRBJ2-3; a weak D match, TRBD2 (6 bases). Germline V CDR1 and CDR2: SGHTA, FQGNSA. V lost 4 bases, J lost 4 bases, and 18 bases lay in between. The CDR3 runs 16 residues.

Many counts were recorded for this clonotype. The chain combines TRBV12-5 with TRBJ2-2, with TRBD2 matching over 10 bases. Germline V lookup: CDR1 LGHNT, CDR2 FRNRAP. This CDR3 has 17 residues. J lost 1 base, V lost 2 bases, and 4 bases had no gene match. In DNA, the CDR3 is TGTGCTAGTGGTTTGCCTAGGACTAGCGGGAACACCGGGGAGCTGTTTTTT. It yields the protein CASGLPRTSGNTGELFF.

The J gene is TRBJ1-4, the V gene TRBV20-1; 7 bases are a match to TRBD1. V was pared by 0 bases and J by 8 bases, with 3 bases of the junction left unmatched. This CDR3 contains 13 residues. Germline V lookup: CDR1 DFQATT, CDR2 SNEGSKA (reference sequence). The CDR3 reads CSAREGGREKLFF. The CDR3 DNA reads TGCAGTGCTAGAGAAGGGGGCAGGGAAAAACTGTTTTTT.

The rearrangement links TRBV6-5 to TRBJ1-2; 9 nucleotides line up with TRBD1. CDR1 and CDR2 (germline): MNHEY, SVGAGI. After removal of 2 bases from V and 0 bases from J, the junction contained 4 bases not matched to a gene. This CDR3 is 16 amino acids long. CDR3 amino acids: CASSYLGQGTNYGYTF. CDR3 bases: TGTGCCAGCAGTTACCTGGGACAGGGTACTAACTATGGCTACACCTTC.

As regards this clonotype: This could be a read error, since a much larger clone is one nucleotide away. Likely a read error: the CDR3 ends without its conserved phenylalanine or tryptophan. The chain has TRBV6-1 and TRBJ1-2; unclear D gene. V lost 6 bases and J 8 bases, leaving 16 bases between the germline ends. CDR3 length: 13 residues. Germline V CDR1 and CDR2: MNHNS, SASEGT. CDR3 sequence (DNA): TGTGCCAGCAGGGACCGAGGTCGTGAAGGCTACACCCTC. This sequence encodes CASRDRGREGYTL.

This clonotype was seen at least ten times. This sequence joins TRBV2 and TRBJ2-5; D gene ambiguous. CDR1 and CDR2 (germline): SNHLY, FYNNEI. Between the trimmed V and J ends, which lost 7 bases and 3 bases, there was a span of 12 bases. This CDR3 is 13 amino acids long. CDR3 sequence reads: CASKLSGKETQYF. CDR3 bases: TGTGCCAGCAAACTCAGTGGGAAAGAGACCCAGTACTTC.

The count of this clonotype is one. CDR3 sequence (DNA): TGTGCCAGCAGCTTAGATGGGACAGGGGAGGGGACTGAAGCTTTCTTT. It codes for CASSLDGTGEGTEAFF. J is TRBJ1-1 and V is TRBV7-8; 10 nucleotides align to TRBD1. This CDR3 is 16 amino acids long. Germline values: CDR1 SGHVS, CDR2 FQNEAQ. After removal of 1 base from V and 5 bases from J, the junction contained 7 bases not matched to a gene. The full variable domain, in which reference TRBV7-8 and TRBJ1-1 provide the parts outside the CDR3, is GAGVSQSPRYKVAKRGQDVALRCDPISGHVSLFWYQQALGQGPEFLTYFQNEAQLDKSGLPSDRFFAERPEGSVSTLKIQRTQQEDSAVYLCASSLDGTGEGTEAFFGQGTRLTVV.